Reported below is one T cell receptor (beta chain). What it binds is unknown. PCR employed 60 Vbeta and 13 Jbeta primers. The table came from immunoSEQ multiplex PCR; TCRdb's copy has only in-frame clones and leaves some out. Of hundreds of thousands of clones in the sample, roughly 70% were seen once. The data belong to a study of cytomegalovirus exposure and HLA in healthy donors. Study results and limitations: Earlier analysis looked at TCR beta V segments, and most were productive about 90% or about 30% of the time.

The clonotype comes from a female donor in good health and CMV-seronegative. The sample taken for sequencing was PBMCs.

CDR3 sequence (DNA): TGTGCCATCAGTGGCCTTCGGACAGCCGGGGCTTCTGACTATGGCTACACCTTC. Residues: CAISGLRTAGASDYGYTF. V gene TRBV10-3 combines with J gene TRBJ1-2, with D tentatively TRBD1 (6 bases). This CDR3 has 18 amino acids. The ends were cut back, 4 bases at V and 3 bases at J, with 24 bases in the middle. From germline, CDR1 is ENHRY and CDR2 SYGVKD.